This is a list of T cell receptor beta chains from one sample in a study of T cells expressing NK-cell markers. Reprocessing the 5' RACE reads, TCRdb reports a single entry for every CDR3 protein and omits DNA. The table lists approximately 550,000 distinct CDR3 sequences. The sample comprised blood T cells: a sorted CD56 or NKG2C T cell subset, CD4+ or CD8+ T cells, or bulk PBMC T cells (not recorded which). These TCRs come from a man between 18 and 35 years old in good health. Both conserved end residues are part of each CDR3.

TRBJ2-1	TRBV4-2	CASSQEKMGEQFF
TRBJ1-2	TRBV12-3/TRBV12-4	CASSPDGVDYGYTF
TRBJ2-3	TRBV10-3	CAIRRGPSSSTDTQYF
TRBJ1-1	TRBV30	CAWIIRDREREAFF
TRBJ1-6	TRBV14	CASSQRAGSSYNSPLHF
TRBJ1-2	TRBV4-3	CASSPETGVGYGYTF
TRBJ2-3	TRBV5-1	CASSLGQGAPTQYF
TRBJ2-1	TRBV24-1	CATSDFGGRGEEQFF
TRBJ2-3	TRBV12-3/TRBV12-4	CASRTSGGTDTQYF
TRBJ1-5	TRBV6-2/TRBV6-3	CASSAWGQEKDQPQHF
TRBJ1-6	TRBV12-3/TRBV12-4	CASSSSGEVDSPLHF
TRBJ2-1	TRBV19	CASRVAGVNEQFF
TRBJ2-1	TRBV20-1	CSARPFGASGKAEQFF
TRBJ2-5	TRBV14	CASSRRAGRQGWETQYF
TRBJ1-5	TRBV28	CASSLGPGEFRPQHF
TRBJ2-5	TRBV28	CASSLRYRGRQETQYF
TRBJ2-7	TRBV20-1	CSAGIPSGFAYEQYF
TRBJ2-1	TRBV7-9	CASSPTPGTGVGEQFF
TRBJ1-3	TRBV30	CAWRRDSSGNTIYF
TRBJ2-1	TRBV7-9	CASVKGGGHYNEQFF
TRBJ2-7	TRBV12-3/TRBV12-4	CASSGDYFSEQYF
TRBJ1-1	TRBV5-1	CASMVGSTNTEAFF
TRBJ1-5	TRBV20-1	CSASSYGDQPQHF
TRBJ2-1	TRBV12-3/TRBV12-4	CASSPRDRYNEQFF
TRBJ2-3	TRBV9	CASSLSNRGDPDTQYF
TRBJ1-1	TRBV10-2	CASSHPGENTEAFF
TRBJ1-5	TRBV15	CATSYGAGNQPQHF
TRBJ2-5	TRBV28	CASRHTGTGKETQYF
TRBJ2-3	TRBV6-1	CASRRLGATDTQYF
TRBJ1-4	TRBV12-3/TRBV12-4	CASSFVRTGGEKLFF
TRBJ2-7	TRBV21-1	CASSSQAFSYEQYF
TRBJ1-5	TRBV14	CASSQTGYNQPQHF
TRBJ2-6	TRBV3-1	CASSQVFTGPSGANVLTF
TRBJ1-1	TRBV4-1	CASDPQGQNTEAFF
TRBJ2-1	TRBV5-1	CASSRQIGDKVNEQFF
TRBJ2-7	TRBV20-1	CSPGDRRGVWEQYF
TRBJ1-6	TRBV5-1	CASSLDPRALHF
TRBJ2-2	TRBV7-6	CASRRAQGAGELFF
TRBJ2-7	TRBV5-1	CASSLEGSSSDEQYF
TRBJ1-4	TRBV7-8	CASSLNGLATNEKLFF
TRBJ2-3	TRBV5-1	CASSLVGTLVGTDTQYF
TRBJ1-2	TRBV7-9	CASSTRTGENYGYTF
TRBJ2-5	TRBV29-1	CSVTLLAGFETQYF
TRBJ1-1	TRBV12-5	CASGLVALNTEAFF
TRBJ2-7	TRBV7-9	CASSPTTGTGREQYF
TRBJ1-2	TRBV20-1	CSAYTGTNGYTF
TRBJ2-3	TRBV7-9	CASSLGNSGIGDTQYF
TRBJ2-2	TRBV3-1	CASSQDRRTGELFF
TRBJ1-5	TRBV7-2	CASSREVGGHQPQHF
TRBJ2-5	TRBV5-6	CASSLAAEKETQYF
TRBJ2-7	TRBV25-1	CASKLGPYEQYF
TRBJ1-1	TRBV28	CASSLVATAGGTEAFF
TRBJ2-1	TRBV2	CASSQFLNEQFF